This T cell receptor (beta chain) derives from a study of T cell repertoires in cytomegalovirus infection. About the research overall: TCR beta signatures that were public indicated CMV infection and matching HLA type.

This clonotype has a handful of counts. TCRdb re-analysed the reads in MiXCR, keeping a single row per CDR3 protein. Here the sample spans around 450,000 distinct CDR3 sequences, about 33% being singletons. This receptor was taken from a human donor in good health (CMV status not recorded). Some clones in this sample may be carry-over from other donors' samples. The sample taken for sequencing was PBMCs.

The CDR3 sequence: CATRQGPDSPLHF. The DNA for the CDR3 is TGTGCCACCCGTCAGGGACCGGACTCACCCCTCCACTTT. V is TRBV15 and J is TRBJ1-6; TRBD1 might be the D (5 bases). With 8 bases removed from V and 10 bases from J, the gap between germline ends came to 15 bases. This CDR3 has 13 amino acids. Germline V gene lookup returns CDR1 LNHNV and CDR2 YYDKDF (reference sequence).